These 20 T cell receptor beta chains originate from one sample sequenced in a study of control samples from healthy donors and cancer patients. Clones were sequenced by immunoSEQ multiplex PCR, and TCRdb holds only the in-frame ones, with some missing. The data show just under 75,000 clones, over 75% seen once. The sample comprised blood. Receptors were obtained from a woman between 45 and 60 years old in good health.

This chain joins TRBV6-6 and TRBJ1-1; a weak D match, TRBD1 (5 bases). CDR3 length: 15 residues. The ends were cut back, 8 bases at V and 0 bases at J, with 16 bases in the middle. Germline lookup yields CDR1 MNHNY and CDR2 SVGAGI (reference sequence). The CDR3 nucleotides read TGTGCCAGCGAGCCTAGGCAGGGCATGAACACTGAAGCTTTCTTT. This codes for CASEPRQGMNTEAFF.

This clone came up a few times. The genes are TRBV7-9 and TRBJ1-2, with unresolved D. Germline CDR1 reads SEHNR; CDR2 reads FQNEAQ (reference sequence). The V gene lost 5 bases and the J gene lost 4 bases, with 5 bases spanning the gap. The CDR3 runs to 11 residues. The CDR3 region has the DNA TGTGCCAGCAGCCTGGCCTATGGCTACACCTTC. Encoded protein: CASSLAYGYTF.

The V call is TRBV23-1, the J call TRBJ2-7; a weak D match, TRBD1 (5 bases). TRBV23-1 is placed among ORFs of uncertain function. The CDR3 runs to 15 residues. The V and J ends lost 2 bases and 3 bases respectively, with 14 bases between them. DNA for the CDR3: TGCGCCAGCAGTCAAAACATGGGGCGCTTCTACGAGCAGTACTTC. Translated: CASSQNMGRFYEQYF.

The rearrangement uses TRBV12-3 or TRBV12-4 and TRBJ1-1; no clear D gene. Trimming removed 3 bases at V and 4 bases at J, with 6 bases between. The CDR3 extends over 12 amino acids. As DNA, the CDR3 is TGTGCCAGCAGTTTTCGGATCACTGAAGCTTTCTTT. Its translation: CASSFRITEAFF.

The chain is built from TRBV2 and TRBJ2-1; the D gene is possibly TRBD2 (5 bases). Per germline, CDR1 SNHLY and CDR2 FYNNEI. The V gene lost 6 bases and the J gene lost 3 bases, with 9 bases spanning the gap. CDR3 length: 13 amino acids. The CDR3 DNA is TGTGCCAGCAGCCGGACTGTCTACAATGAGCAGTTCTTC. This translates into CASSRTVYNEQFF.

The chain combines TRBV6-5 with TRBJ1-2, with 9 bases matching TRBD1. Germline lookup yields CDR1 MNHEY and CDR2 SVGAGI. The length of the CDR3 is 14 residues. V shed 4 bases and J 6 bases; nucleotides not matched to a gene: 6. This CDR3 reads CASSFSGTGNGYTF. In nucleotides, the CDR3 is TGTGCCAGCAGTTTCTCCGGGACAGGGAATGGCTACACCTTC.

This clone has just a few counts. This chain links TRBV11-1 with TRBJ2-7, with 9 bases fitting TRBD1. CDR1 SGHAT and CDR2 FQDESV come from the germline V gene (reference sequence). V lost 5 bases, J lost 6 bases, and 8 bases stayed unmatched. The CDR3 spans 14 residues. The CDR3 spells CASSPLGTGIEQYF. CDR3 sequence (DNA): TGTGCCAGCAGCCCGCTCGGGACAGGGATCGAGCAGTACTTC.

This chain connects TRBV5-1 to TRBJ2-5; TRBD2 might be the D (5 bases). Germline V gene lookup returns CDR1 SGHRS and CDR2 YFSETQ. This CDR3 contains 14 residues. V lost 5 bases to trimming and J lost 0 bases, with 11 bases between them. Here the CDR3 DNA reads TGCGCCAGCAGAGCGGCGGGTTACCAAGAGACCCAGTACTTC. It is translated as CASRAAGYQETQYF.

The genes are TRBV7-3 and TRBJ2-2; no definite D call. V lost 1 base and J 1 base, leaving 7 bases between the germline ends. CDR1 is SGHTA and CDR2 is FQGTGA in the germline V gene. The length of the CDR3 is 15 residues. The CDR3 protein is CASSLMVGNTGELFF. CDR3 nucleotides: TGTGCCAGCAGCTTAATGGTGGGGAACACCGGGGAGCTGTTTTTT. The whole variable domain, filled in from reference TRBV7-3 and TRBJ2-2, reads GAGVSQTPSNKVTEKGKYVELRCDPISGHTALYWYRQSLGQGPEFLIYFQGTGAADDSGLPNDRFFAVRPEGSVSTLKIQRTERGDSAVYLCASSLMVGNTGELFFGEGSRLTVL.

The CDR3 here is CASSPGQAKETQYF. CDR3 nucleotides: TGTGCCAGCAGCCCGGGACAGGCGAAAGAGACCCAGTACTTC. This sequence joins TRBV7-3 and TRBJ2-5; 8 bases are a match to TRBD1. Germline assignment: CDR1 SGHTA and CDR2 FQGTGA. This CDR3 spans 14 amino acids. V lost 5 bases, J lost 3 bases, and 5 bases stayed unmatched.

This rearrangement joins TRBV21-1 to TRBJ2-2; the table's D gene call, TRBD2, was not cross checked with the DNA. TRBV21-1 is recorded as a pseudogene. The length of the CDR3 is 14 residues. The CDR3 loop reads CASSPPANTGELFF. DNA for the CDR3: TGTGCCAGCAGCCCCCCGGCGAACACCGGGGAGCTGTTTTTT.

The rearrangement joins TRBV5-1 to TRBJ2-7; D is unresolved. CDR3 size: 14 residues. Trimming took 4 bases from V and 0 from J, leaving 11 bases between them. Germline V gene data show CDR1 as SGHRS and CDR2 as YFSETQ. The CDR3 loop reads CASSPRTTSYEQYF. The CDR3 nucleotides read TGCGCCAGCAGCCCCCGGACCACCTCCTACGAGCAGTACTTC. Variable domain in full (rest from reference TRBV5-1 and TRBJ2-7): KAGVTQTPRYLIKTRGQQVTLSCSPISGHRSVSWYQQTPGQGLQFLFEYFSETQRNKGNFPGRFSGRQFSNSRSEMNVSTLELGDSALYLCASSPRTTSYEQYFGPGTRLTVT.

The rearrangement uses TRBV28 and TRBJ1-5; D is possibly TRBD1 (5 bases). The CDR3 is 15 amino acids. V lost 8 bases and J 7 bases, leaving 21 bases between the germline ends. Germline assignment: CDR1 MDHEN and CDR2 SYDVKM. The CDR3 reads CASSHGRGGEQPQHF. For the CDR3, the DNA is TGTGCCAGCTCACACGGACGGGGGGGGGAACAGCCCCAGCATTTT.

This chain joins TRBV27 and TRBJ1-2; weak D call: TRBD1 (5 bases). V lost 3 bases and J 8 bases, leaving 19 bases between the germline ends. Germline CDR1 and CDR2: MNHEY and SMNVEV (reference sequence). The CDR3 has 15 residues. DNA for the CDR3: TGTGCCAGCAGTTTTTATCAGGGCCAAAGAGGGGGCTACACCTTC. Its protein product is CASSFYQGQRGGYTF.

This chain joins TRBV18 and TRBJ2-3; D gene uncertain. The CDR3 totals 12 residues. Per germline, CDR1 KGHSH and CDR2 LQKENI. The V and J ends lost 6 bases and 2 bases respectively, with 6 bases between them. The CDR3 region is CASSSNTDTQYF. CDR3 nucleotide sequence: TGTGCCAGCTCTTCAAACACAGATACGCAGTATTTT.

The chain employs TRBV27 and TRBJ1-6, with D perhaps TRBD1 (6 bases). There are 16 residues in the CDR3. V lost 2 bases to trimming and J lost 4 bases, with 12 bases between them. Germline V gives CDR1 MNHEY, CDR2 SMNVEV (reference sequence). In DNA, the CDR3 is TGTGCCAGCAGTTTAGGGGGGCGCAGGTATAATTCACCCCTCCACTTT. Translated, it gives CASSLGGRRYNSPLHF.

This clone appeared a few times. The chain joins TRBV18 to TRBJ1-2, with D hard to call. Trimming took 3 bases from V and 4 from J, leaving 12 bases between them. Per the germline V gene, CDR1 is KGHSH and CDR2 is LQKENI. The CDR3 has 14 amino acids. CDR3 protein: CASSPERESYGYTF. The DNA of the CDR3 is TGTGCCAGCTCACCGGAAAGGGAGTCCTATGGCTACACCTTC. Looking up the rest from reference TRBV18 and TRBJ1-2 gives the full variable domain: NAGVMQNPRHLVRRRGQEARLRCSPMKGHSHVYWYRQLPEEGLKFMVYLQKENIIDESGMPKERFSAEFPKEGPSILRIQQVVRGDSAAYFCASSPERESYGYTFGSGTRLTVV.

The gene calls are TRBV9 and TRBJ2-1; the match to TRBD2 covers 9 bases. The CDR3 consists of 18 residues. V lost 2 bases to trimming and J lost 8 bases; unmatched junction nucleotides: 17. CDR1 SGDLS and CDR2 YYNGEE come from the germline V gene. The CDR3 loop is CASSVGVGSGSMYDEQFF. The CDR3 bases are TGTGCCAGCAGCGTGGGGGTGGGTAGCGGGAGTATGTATGATGAGCAGTTCTTC.

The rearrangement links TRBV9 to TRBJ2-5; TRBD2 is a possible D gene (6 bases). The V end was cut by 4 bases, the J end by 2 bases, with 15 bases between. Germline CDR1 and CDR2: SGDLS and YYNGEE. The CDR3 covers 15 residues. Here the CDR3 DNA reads TGTGCCAGCAGCCCTACACTAGCTGCGCAAGAGACCCAGTACTTC. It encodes CASSPTLAAQETQYF.

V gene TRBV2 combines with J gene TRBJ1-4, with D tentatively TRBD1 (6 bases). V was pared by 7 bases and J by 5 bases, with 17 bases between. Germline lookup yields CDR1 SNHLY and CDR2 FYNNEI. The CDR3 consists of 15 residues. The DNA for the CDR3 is TGTGCCAGCAAAAATCGGGACATCGGGAATGAAAAACTGTTTTTT. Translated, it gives CASKNRDIGNEKLFF.